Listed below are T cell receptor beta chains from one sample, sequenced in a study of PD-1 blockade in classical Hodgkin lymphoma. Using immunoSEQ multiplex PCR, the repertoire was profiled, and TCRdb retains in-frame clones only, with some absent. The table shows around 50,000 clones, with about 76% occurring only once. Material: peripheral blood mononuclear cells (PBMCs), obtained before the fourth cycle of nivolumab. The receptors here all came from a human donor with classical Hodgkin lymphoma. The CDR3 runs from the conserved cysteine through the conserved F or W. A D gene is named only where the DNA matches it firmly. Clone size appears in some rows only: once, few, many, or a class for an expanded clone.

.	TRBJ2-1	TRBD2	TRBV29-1	TGCAGCGTGGACCACGGGGCGGGGGGCTATGAGCAGTTCTTC	CSVDHGAGGYEQFF
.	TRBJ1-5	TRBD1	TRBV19	TGTGCCAGTAGTATCCTACAGGGGGAGGGTCAGCCCCAGCATTTT	CASSILQGEGQPQHF
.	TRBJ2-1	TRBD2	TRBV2	TGTGCCAGCGGGGAGGGAGGCAGGCCCTCCTACAATGAGCAGTTCTTC	CASGEGGRPSYNEQFF
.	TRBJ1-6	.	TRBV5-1	TGCGCCAGCAGCTTCGGTCGAGGGGGGAACAAACGGCGCCCATTATGGTCACCCCTCCACTTT	CASSFGRGGNKRRPLWSPLHF
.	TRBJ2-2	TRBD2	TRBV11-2	TGTGCCAGCAGACGAGATGGAGCTAGCGGGAGGGGAACCGGGGAGCTGTTTTTT	CASRRDGASGRGTGELFF
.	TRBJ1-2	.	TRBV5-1	TGCGCCAGCACGACTATGGGCCCGGCCCCCTATGGCTACACCTTC	CASTTMGPAPYGYTF
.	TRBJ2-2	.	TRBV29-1	TGCAGCGCCTTGGACAGAGCGAACACCGGGGAGCTGTTTTTT	CSALDRANTGELFF
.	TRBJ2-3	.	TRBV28	TGTGCCAGCAGTTTACCCTCGGCTCTCACAGATACGCAGTATTTT	CASSLPSALTDTQYF
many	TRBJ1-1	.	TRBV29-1	TGCAGCGCGGGACACTTGAACACTGAAGCTTTCTTT	CSAGHLNTEAFF
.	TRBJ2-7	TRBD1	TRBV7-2	TGTGCCAGCAGCGCCTCGACAGGGGAGTTTTACGAGCAGTACTTC	CASSASTGEFYEQYF
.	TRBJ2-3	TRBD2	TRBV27	TGTGCCAGCAGTTTATTTTCGGGCGGGAGCTGGATGGATACGCAGTATTTT	CASSLFSGGSWMDTQYF
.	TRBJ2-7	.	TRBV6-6	TGTGCCAGCAGTTACACCTCGGCACAGGGCCACGAGCAGTACTTC	CASSYTSAQGHEQYF
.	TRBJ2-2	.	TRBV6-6	TGTGCCAGCAGAGTGGGATTGGACACCGGGGAGCTGTTTTTT	CASRVGLDTGELFF
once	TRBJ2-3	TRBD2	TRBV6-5	TGTGCCAGCACCCGGGCGGGAGGTACGCAGTATTTT	CASTRAGGTQYF
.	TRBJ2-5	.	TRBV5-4	TGTGCCAGCAGCCTCCCCTACCAAGAGACCCAGTACTTC	CASSLPYQETQYF
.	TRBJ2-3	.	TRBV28	TGTGCCAGCAGTTTAGGGGGGAGCTTCTTCGGAGATACGCAGTATTTT	CASSLGGSFFGDTQYF
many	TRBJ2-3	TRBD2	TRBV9	TGTGCCAGCAGCGTAGGACTAGCGGGTACAGATACGCAGTATTTT	CASSVGLAGTDTQYF
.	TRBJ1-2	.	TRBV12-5	TGTGCTAGTGGTGCCCCGAAGAGGGAATGGCCGAACTATGGCTACACCTTC	CASGAPKREWPNYGYTF
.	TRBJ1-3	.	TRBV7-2	TGTGCCAGCAGCTTAGGTCCGAACGTTGGAAACACCATATATTTT	CASSLGPNVGNTIYF
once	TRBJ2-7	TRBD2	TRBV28	TGTGCCAGCAGTTTATGGGAGACTAGCGAGAACTACGAGCAGTACTTC	CASSLWETSENYEQYF
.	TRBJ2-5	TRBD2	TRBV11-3	TGTGCCAGCAGCCGAATACCTGGGACTATTGGGGGGACCCAGTACTTC	CASSRIPGTIGGTQYF
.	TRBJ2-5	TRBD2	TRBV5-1	TGCGCCAGCAGCCCGGGACTAGCGGGAGATTCAGAGACCCAGTACTTC	CASSPGLAGDSETQYF
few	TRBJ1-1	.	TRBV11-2	TGTGCCAGCAGCTTATCCCAGGGCGTGAACACTGAAGCTTTCTTT	CASSLSQGVNTEAFF
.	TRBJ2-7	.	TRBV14	TGTGCCAGCAGCCAGAGCGAAAAGCAGTACTTC	CASSQSEKQYF
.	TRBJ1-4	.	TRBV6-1	TGTGCCAGCAGTGATTTTTGGTCGTCGGGTAACGAAAAACTGTTTTTT	CASSDFWSSGNEKLFF
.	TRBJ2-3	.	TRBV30	TGTGCCTGGAGTGACAGTCCGGATACGCAGTATTTT	CAWSDSPDTQYF
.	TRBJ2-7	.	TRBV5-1	TGCGCCAGCAGCTTCAGCGGAACCTACGAGCAGTACTTC	CASSFSGTYEQYF
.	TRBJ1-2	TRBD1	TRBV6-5	TGTGCCAGCAGGGGACAGGGAAATTATGGCTACACCTTC	CASRGQGNYGYTF
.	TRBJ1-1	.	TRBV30	TGTGCCTGGAGCCGGGGCACTGAAGCTTTCTTT	CAWSRGTEAFF
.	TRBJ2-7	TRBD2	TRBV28	TGTGCCAGCACTAGCGGGCCCGCCTACGAGCAGTACTTC	CASTSGPAYEQYF
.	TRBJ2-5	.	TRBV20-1	TGCAGTGCTATGGGTGGAGAGACCCAGTACTTC	CSAMGGETQYF
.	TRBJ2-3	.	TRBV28	TGTGCCAGCCAAGGGGGCACAGATACGCAGTATTTT	CASQGGTDTQYF
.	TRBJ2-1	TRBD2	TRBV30	TGTGCCTGGGGAGCGGGAGAGGAGGTAGAGTTCTTC	CAWGAGEEVEFF
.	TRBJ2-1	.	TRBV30	TGTGCCTGGAGTCTTGGCTATCACAATGAGCAGTTCTTC	CAWSLGYHNEQFF
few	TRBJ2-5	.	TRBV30	TGTGCCTGGAGTGTTTCTGGGGAGACCCAGTACTTC	CAWSVSGETQYF
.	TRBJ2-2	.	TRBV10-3	TGTGCCATCAGACAGGAGGCCACCGGGGAGCTGTTTTTT	CAIRQEATGELFF
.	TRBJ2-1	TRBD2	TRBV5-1	TGCGCCAGCAGCTTGGTAGCGGGAGAAACCTACAATGAGCAGTTCTTC	CASSLVAGETYNEQFF
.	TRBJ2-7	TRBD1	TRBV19	TGTGCCAGTAGTCGGACTCCGGGACAGGGGGCCTACGAGCAGTACTTC	CASSRTPGQGAYEQYF
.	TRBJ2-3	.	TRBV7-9	TGTGCCAGCAGCCTTCTAACTACAGATACGCAGTATTTT	CASSLLTTDTQYF
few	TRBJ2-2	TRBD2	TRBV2	TGTGCCAGCAAGACTAGCGGGAGCTCCGGCACCGGGGAGCTGTTTTTT	CASKTSGSSGTGELFF
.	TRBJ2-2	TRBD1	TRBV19	TGTGCCAGCAGGGGGACGGTTGGCACCGGGGAGCTGTTTTTT	CASRGTVGTGELFF
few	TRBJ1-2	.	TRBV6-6	TGTGCCAGCAGTTACGGGTATGGCTACACCTTC	CASSYGYGYTF
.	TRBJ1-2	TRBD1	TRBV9	TGTGCCAGCAGCTTTCCGGGACAGAAAAGGGGCTACACCTTC	CASSFPGQKRGYTF
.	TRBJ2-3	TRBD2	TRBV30	TGTGCCTGGAGTGTAATTGGACGGCTAGCGGGAACCACAGATACGCAGTATTTT	CAWSVIGRLAGTTDTQYF
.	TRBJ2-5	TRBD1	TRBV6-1	TGTGCCAGCAGTGAAACAGGGGGCTGGGAGACCCAGTACTTC	CASSETGGWETQYF
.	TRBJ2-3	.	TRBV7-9	TGTGCCAGCAGCTTAGTTCCTTCCGAGGGTACGCAGTATTTT	CASSLVPSEGTQYF
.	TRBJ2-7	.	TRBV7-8	TGTGCCAGCAGCTTTCCTCGACGGACTAAAAGCTCCTACGAGCAGTACTTC	CASSFPRRTKSSYEQYF